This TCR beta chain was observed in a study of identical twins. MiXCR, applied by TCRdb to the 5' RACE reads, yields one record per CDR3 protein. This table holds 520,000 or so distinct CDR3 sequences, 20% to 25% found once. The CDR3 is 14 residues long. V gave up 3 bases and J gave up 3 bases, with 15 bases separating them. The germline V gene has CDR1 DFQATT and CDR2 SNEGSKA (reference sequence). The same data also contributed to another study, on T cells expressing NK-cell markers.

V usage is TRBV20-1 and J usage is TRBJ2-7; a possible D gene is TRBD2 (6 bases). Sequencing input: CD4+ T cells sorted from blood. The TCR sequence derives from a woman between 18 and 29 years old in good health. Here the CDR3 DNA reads TGCAGTGCTAGTCAGAGTAGCGGCCTCTACGAGCAGTACTTC. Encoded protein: CSASQSSGLYEQYF.